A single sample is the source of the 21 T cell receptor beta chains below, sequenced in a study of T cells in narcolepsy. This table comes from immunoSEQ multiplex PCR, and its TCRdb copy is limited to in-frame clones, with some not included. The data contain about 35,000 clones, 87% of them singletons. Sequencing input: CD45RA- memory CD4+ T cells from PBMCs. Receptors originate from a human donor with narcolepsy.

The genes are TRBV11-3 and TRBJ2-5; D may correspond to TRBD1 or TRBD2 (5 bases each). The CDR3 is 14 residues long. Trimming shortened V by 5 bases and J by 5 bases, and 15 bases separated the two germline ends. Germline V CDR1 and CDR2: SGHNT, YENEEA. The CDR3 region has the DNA TGTGCCAGCAGCGGAGATGAGGGGTGGGAGACCCAGTACTTC. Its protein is CASSGDEGWETQYF. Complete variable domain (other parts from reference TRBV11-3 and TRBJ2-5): EAGVVQSPRYKIIEKKQPVAFWCNPISGHNTLYWYLQNLGQGPELLIRYENEEAVDDSQLPKDRFSAERLKGVDSTLKIQPAELGDSAVYLCASSGDEGWETQYFGPGTRLLVL.

This CDR3 reads CASSLLVGASYNEQFF. The CDR3 nucleotides are TGTGCCAGCTCACTACTAGTTGGGGCGTCCTACAATGAGCAGTTCTTC. This sequence joins TRBV18 and TRBJ2-1; D is perhaps TRBD1 or TRBD2 (5 bases each). V lost 4 bases and J 1 base, leaving 14 bases between the germline ends. This CDR3 has 16 amino acids. CDR1 and CDR2 (germline): KGHSH, LQKENI. Full variable domain (rest looked up from reference TRBV18 and TRBJ2-1): NAGVMQNPRHLVRRRGQEARLRCSPMKGHSHVYWYRQLPEEGLKFMVYLQKENIIDESGMPKERFSAEFPKEGPSILRIQQVVRGDSAAYFCASSLLVGASYNEQFFGPGTRLTVL.

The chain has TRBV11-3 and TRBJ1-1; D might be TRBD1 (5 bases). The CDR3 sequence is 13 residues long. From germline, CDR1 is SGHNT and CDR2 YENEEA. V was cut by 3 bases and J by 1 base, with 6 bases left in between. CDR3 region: CASSFTGNTEAFF. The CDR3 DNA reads TGTGCCAGCAGCTTCACAGGGAACACTGAAGCTTTCTTT.

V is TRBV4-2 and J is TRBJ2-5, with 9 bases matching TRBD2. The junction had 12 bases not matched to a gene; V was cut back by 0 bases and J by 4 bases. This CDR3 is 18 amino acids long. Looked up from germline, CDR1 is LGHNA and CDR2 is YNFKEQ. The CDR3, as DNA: TGTGCCAGCAGCCAAGAAATGGGCGGTAGCGGGAGCCCAGAGACCCAGTACTTC. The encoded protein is CASSQEMGGSGSPETQYF.

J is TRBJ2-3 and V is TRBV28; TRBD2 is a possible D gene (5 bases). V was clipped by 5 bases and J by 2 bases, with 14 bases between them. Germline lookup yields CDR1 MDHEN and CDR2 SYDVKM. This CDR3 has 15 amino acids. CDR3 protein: CASSPPTGITDTQYF. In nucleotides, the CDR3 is TGTGCCAGCAGTCCCCCCACGGGGATCACAGATACGCAGTATTTT.

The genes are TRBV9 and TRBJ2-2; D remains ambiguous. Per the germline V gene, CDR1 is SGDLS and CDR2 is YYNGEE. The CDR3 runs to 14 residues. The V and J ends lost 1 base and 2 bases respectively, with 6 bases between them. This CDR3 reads CASSVLINTGELFF. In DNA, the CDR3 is TGTGCCAGCAGCGTATTAATAAACACCGGGGAGCTGTTTTTT. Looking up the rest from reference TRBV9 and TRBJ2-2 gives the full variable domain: DSGVTQTPKHLITATGQRVTLRCSPRSGDLSVYWYQQSLDQGLQFLIQYYNGEERAKGNILERFSAQQFPDLHSELNLSSLELGDSALYFCASSVLINTGELFFGEGSRLTVL.

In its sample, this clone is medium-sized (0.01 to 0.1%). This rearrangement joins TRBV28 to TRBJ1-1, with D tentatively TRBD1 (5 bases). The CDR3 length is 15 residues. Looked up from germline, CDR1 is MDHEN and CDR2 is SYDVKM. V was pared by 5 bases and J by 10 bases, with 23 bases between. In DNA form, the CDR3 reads TGTGCCAGCAGTGCAGGGATGACAGTCAGGGTTGGAGCTTTCTTT. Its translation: CASSAGMTVRVGAFF.

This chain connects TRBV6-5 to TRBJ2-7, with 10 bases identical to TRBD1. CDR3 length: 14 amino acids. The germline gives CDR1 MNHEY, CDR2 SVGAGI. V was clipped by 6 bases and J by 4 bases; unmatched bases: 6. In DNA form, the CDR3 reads TGTGCCAGCAGGAAACCGGGACAGGGGTACGAGCAGTACTTC. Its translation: CASRKPGQGYEQYF.

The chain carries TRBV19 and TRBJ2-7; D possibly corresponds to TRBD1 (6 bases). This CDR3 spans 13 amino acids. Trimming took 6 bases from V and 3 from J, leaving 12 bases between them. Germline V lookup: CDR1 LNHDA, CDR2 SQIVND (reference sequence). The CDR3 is CASSPGAIYEQYF. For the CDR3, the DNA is TGTGCCAGTAGCCCAGGGGCGATCTACGAGCAGTACTTC.

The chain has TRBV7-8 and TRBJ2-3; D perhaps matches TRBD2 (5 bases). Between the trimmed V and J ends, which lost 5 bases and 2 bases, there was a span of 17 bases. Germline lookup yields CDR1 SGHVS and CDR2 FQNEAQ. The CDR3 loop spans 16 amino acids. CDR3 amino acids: CASSPQLGGLTDTQYF. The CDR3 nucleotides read TGTGCCAGCAGCCCCCAGCTGGGCGGGCTCACAGATACGCAGTATTTT.

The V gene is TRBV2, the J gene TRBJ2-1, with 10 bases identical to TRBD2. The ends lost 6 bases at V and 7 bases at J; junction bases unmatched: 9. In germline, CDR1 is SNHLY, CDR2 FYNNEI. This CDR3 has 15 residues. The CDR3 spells CASRETSGRGNEQFF. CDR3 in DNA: TGTGCCAGCAGAGAGACTAGCGGGCGAGGGAATGAGCAGTTCTTC.

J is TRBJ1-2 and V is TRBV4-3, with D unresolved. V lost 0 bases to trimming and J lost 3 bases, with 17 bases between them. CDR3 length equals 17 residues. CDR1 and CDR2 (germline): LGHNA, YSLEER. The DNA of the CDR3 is TGCGCCAGCAGCCAAGATGCGTGGGGTAGAGGGCACTATGGCTACACCTTC. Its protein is CASSQDAWGRGHYGYTF.

CDR3 sequence reads: CASSLGATGATEAFF. CDR3 DNA: TGTGCCAGCAGCTTAGGCGCGACAGGGGCCACTGAAGCTTTCTTT. This chain uses TRBV11-2 with TRBJ1-1; 8 positions agree with TRBD1. Germline loops: CDR1 SGHAT, CDR2 FQNNGV. The CDR3 runs 15 residues. V dropped 1 base and J dropped 4; count of bases not matched to a gene: 5.

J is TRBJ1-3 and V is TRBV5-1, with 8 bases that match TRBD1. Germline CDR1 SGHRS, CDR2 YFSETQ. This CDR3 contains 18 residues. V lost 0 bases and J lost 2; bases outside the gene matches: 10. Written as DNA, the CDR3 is TGCGCCAGCAGCTTGGGAGCGGCAGGGGGCGCGGCTGGAAACACCATATATTTT. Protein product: CASSLGAAGGAAGNTIYF.

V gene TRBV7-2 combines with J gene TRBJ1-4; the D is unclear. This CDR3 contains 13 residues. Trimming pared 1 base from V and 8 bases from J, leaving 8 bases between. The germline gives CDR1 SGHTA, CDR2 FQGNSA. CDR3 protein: CASSLDRWEKLFF. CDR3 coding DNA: TGTGCCAGCAGCTTAGACAGATGGGAAAAACTGTTTTTT.

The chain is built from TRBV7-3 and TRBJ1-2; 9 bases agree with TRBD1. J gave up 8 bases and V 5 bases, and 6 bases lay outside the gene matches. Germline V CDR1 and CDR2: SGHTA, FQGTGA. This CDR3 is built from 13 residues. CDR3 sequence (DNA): TGTGCCAGCAGCGCCACAGGGGGCGCCGGCTACACCTTC. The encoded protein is CASSATGGAGYTF.

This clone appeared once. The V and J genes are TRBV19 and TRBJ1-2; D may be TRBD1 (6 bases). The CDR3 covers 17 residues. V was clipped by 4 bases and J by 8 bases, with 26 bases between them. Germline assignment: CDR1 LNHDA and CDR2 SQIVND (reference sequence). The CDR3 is CASSTSGGTRAIRGYTF. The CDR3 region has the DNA TGTGCCAGTAGTACTTCGGGGGGGACACGAGCAATTAGGGGCTACACCTTC.

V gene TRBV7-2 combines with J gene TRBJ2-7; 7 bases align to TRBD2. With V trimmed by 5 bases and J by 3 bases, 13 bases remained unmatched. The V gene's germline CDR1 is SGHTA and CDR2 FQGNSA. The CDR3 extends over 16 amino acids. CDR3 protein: CASSPLGGRGLYEQYF. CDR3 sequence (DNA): TGTGCCAGCAGCCCCTTAGGAGGGAGGGGACTCTACGAGCAGTACTTC.

For the CDR3, the DNA is TGTGCCAGCAGCCTAAAAGTGCATTCACCCCTCCACTTT. Amino acid sequence: CASSLKVHSPLHF. This sequence joins TRBV7-2 and TRBJ1-6; D remains ambiguous. The CDR3 loop spans 13 amino acids. Per germline, CDR1 SGHTA and CDR2 FQGNSA. V lost 5 bases and J 8 bases, leaving 10 bases between the germline ends.

The CDR3 protein is CASSGLRRMNTEAFF. The CDR3 coding sequence is TGTGCCAGTAGTGGACTGAGGCGGATGAACACTGAAGCTTTCTTT. This chain links TRBV19 with TRBJ1-1; D uncertain. The CDR3 is made up of 15 amino acids. The ends were cut back, 5 bases at V and 0 bases at J, with 13 bases in the middle. Germline V gives CDR1 LNHDA, CDR2 SQIVND (reference sequence).

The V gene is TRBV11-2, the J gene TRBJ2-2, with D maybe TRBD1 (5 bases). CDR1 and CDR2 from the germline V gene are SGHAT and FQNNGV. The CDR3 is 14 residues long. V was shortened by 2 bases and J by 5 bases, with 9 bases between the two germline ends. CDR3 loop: CASSLLRETGELFF. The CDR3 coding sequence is TGTGCCAGCAGCTTACTCAGGGAAACCGGGGAGCTGTTTTTT.